This T cell receptor beta chain was profiled in a study of cytomegalovirus exposure and HLA in healthy donors. This CDR3 has 16 amino acids. Germline values: CDR1 SGHNT, CDR2 YYREEE (reference sequence). The junction had 10 bases not matched to a gene; V was cut back by 4 bases and J by 1 base. Use of 60 Vbeta and 13 Jbeta primers characterized the PCR. Clones were read by immunoSEQ multiplex PCR, and TCRdb kept only the in-frame ones, dropping some. This sample has around 280,000 clones, with roughly 89% found just once. Sequencing was performed on PBMCs. The receptor's source is a young woman in good health and CMV-seronegative. The chain recombines TRBV5-4 with TRBJ2-7; TRBD1 matches 8 bases. CDR3 residues: CASSPRTGRGSYEQYF. In DNA, the CDR3 is TGTGCCAGCAGCCCGAGGACAGGGCGAGGGTCCTACGAGCAGTACTTC.